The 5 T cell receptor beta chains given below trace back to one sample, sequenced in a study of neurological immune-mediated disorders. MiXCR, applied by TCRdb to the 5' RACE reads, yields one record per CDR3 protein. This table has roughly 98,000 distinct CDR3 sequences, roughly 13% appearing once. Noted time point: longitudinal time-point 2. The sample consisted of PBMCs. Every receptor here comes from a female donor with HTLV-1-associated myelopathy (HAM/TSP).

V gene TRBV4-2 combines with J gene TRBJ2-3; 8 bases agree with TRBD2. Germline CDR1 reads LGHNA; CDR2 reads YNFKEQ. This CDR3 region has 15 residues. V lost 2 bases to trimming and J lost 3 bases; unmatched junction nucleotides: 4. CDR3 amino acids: CASSQFSGDTDTQYF. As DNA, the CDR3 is TGTGCCAGCAGCCAATTTAGCGGGGATACAGATACGCAGTATTTT.

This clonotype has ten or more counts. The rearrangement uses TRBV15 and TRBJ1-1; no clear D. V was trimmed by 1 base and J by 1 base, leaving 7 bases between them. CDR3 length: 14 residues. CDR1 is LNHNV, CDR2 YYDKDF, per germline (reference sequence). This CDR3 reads CATSRGGTNTEAFF. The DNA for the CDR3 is TGTGCCACCAGCAGAGGCGGAACGAACACTGAAGCTTTCTTT.

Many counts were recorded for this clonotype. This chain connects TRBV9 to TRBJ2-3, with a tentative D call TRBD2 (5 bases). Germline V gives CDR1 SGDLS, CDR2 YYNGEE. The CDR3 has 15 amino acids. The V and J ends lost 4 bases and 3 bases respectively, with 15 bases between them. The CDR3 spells CASSPRGGSTDTQYF. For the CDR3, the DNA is TGTGCCAGCAGCCCAAGAGGAGGATCGACAGATACGCAGTATTTT.

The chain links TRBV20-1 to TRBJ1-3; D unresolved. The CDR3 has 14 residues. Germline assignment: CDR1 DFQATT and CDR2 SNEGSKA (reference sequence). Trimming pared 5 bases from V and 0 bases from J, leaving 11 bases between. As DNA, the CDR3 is TGCAGTGCTGCGCTAAGTGACTCTGGAAACACCATATATTTT. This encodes CSAALSDSGNTIYF.

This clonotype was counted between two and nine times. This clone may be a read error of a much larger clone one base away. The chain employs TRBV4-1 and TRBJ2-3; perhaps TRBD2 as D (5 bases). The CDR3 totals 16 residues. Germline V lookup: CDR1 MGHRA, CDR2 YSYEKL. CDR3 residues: CASSLNTGPSTDTLYF. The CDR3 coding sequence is TGCGCCAGCAGCCTCAACACGGGCCCTAGCACAGATACGCTGTATTTT.